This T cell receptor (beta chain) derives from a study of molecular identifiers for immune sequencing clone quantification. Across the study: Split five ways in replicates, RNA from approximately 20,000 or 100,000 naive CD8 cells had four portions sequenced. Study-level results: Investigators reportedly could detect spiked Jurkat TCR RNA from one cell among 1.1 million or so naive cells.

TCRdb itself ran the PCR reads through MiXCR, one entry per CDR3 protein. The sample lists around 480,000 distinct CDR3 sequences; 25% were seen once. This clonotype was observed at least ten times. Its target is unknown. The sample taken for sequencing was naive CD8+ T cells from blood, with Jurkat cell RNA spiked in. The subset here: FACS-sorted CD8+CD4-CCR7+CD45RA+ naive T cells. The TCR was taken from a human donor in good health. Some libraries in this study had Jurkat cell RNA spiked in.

DNA of the CDR3: TGTGCCAGCAGCCCGGGACACACCAGTTATCAGCCCCAGCATTTT. Encoded protein: CASSPGHTSYQPQHF. The gene calls are TRBV6-2 or TRBV6-3 and TRBJ1-5; a weak D match, TRBD1 (6 bases). The length of the CDR3 is 15 residues. Trimming left V 6 bases short and J 5 bases short, with 17 bases between. Germline V gene data show CDR1 as MNHEY and CDR2 as SVGEGT.